This TCR beta chain was profiled in a study of shared clonotypes between healthy human individuals. This CDR3 has 11 residues. Between the trimmed V and J ends, which lost 5 bases and 6 bases, there was a span of 6 bases. From germline, CDR1 is MDHEN and CDR2 SYDVKM. Some clones are missing from TCRdb's copy, which holds only in-frame ones; the method was immunoSEQ multiplex PCR. The sample has some 1.1 million clones, roughly 80% seen once; the top ten hold 0.7% to 0.95%. Study-wide findings and caveats: Incomplete sequencing of sorted subsets was indicated by rarefaction despite large depth.

About this clone itself: As yet, its antigen is unknown.

This sequence originates from a young man in good health. Some clones in this sample may be carry-over from other donors' samples. This sequence joins TRBV28 and TRBJ2-3; D uncertain. Sequenced material: memory CD4+ T cells from PBMCs. Specified subset: CD45RA-negative fraction. Here the CDR3 reads CASSNRDTQYF. The CDR3 DNA reads as TGTGCCAGCAGTAACCGGGATACGCAGTATTTT.